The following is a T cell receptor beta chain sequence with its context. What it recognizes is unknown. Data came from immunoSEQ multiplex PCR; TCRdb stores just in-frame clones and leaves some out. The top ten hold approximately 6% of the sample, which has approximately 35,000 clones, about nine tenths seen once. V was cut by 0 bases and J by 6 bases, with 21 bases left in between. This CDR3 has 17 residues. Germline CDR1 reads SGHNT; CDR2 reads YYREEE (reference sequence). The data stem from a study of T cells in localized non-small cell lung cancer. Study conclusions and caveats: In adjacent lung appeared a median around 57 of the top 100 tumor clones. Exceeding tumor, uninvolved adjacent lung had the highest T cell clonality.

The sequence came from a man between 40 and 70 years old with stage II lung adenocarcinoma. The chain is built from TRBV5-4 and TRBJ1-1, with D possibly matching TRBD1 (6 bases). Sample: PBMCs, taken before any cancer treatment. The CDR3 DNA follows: TGTGCCAGCAGCTTGGGGTCATTGGGGGCAAGGAGCCCTGAAGCTTTCTTT. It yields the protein CASSLGSLGARSPEAFF.